These T cell receptor beta chains were read from a single sample in a study of shared clonotypes between healthy human individuals. The repertoire was sequenced with immunoSEQ multiplex PCR; TCRdb's copy has only in-frame clones and lacks some. This sample has 2.3 million or so clones, with over 90% found just once. The sequenced sample consisted of naive CD4+ T cells from PBMCs. These receptors all stem from a man younger than 35 in good health. Some clones in this sample may be carry-over from other donors' samples. The CDR3 runs from the conserved cysteine through the conserved F or W.

V	J	CDR3
TRBV7-3	TRBJ2-5	CASSSVYQETQYF
TRBV14	TRBJ1-1	CASSQDLGGVSTEAFF
TRBV11-2	TRBJ2-4	CASSLGLAEGDIQYF
TRBV6-1	TRBJ2-1	CASSEVSRGNEQFF
TRBV7-2	TRBJ2-7	CASSLGRDPSYEQYF
TRBV6-1	TRBJ1-5	CASSEFGTDIEPQHF
TRBV12-5	TRBJ2-1	CASGLSSGSFNEQFF
TRBV28	TRBJ1-2	CASRDRVPTNYGYTF
TRBV11-2	TRBJ1-6	CASSFGSSYNSPLHF
TRBV20-1	TRBJ1-2	CSARARGVYTF
TRBV5-1	TRBJ2-3	CASSSSGLVGDTQYF
TRBV18	TRBJ1-5	CASSPEPGLNQPQHF
TRBV11-2	TRBJ2-4	CASSLTGGLAGIQYF
TRBV30	TRBJ1-3	CAWSVAGGGNTIYF
TRBV6-6	TRBJ1-5	CANPGVFTTQHF
TRBV5-1	TRBJ2-1	CASRGGRVYNEQFF
TRBV7-9	TRBJ2-1	CASSLGSGNEQFF
TRBV5-1	TRBJ2-1	CASSLGQGLVSDEQFF